This T cell receptor (beta chain) appears in the sequencing data of a study of T-cell memory formation after mild COVID-19. Each CDR3 protein is one row after TCRdb ran MiXCR on the 5' RACE reads. The sample holds some 330,000 distinct CDR3 sequences, more than 20% seen once. CDR3 size: 13 residues. Germline V lookup: CDR1 LNHDA, CDR2 SQIVND (reference sequence). Trimming removed 8 bases from V and 4 bases from J, with 9 bases in between. This sequence was found in an adult woman who had mild COVID-19 (a few samples of this study predate the infection). Cell type and time point are not known. The gene calls are TRBV19 and TRBJ2-6; possibly TRBD2 for D (5 bases). The specimen sequenced was PBMCs or a T cell subset sorted from them (not recorded which). The CDR3 loop reads CASSSTGANVLTF. CDR3 coding DNA: TGTGCCAGTTCTAGCACCGGGGCCAACGTCCTGACTTTC.